Listed here are 32 T cell receptor beta chains from one sample, sequenced in a study of CD8+CD57+ T cells in acquired aplastic anemia. The study profiled TCR beta VDJ and CDR3 using genomic DNA as template. Each CDR3 protein gets one entry after TCRdb re-called the reads with MiXCR. Counted here are around 190,000 distinct CDR3 sequences, over 60% occurring once; the ten biggest clones make up around 32%. What was sequenced was sorted CD4+, CD8+, or CD8+CD57+ T cells (not recorded which) from PBMCs. Every receptor here comes from a human donor in good health.

This clonotype was counted at least ten times. The rearrangement joins TRBV11-2 to TRBJ1-2; 9 bases are shared with TRBD1. This CDR3 is 13 amino acids long. CDR1 is SGHAT and CDR2 is FQNNGV in the germline V gene. V shed 8 bases and J 8 bases; nucleotides not matched to a gene: 9. The CDR3 DNA reads as TGTGCCAGCGGACTGGGGACAGGGCTGGGCTACACCTTC. The encoded protein is CASGLGTGLGYTF.

Many counts were recorded for this clonotype. This chain connects TRBV7-7 to TRBJ2-5; D possibly corresponds to TRBD2 (6 bases). The CDR3 has 15 residues. Germline CDR1 reads SSHAT; CDR2 reads FNYEAQ (reference sequence). The V gene lost 1 base and the J gene lost 5 bases, with 14 bases spanning the gap. The DNA of the CDR3 is TGTGCCAGCAGCTTAGTCCGGGGGTCGGCGGAGACCCAGTACTTC. Translation gives CASSLVRGSAETQYF.

The chain recombines TRBV11-2 with TRBJ1-1, with D perhaps matching TRBD1 (5 bases). Germline CDR1 reads SGHAT; CDR2 reads FQNNGV. Between the trimmed V and J ends, which lost 4 bases and 3 bases, there was a span of 18 bases. CDR3 size: 16 residues. The CDR3 sequence is CASSSPGREIYTEAFF. CDR3 DNA: TGTGCCAGCAGCTCTCCGGGACGGGAGATTTACACTGAAGCTTTCTTT. Combining the CDR3 with reference TRBV11-2 and TRBJ1-1 gives the whole variable domain EAGVAQSPRYKIIEKRQSVAFWCNPISGHATLYWYQQILGQGPKLLIQFQNNGVVDDSQLPKDRFSAERLKGVDSTLKIQPAKLEDSAVYLCASSSPGREIYTEAFFGQGTRLTVV.

The gene calls are TRBV2 and TRBJ1-5, with D hard to call. V was trimmed by 7 bases and J by 3 bases, leaving 13 bases between them. Germline loops: CDR1 SNHLY, CDR2 FYNNEI. The CDR3 length is 14 residues. The CDR3 sequence: CASTDTSLNQPQHF. The CDR3 DNA follows: TGTGCCAGCACAGATACAAGCCTCAATCAGCCCCAGCATTTT. The whole variable domain, remainder taken from reference TRBV2 and TRBJ1-5, is EPEVTQTPSHQVTQMGQEVILRCVPISNHLYFYWYRQILGQKVEFLVSFYNNEISEKSEIFDDQFSVERPDGSNFTLKIRSTKLEDSAMYFCASTDTSLNQPQHFGDGTRLSIL.

The chain couples TRBV5-4 to TRBJ2-7; no clear D gene. CDR1 and CDR2 (germline): SGHNT, YYREEE (reference sequence). Trimming shortened V by 2 bases and J by 6 bases, and 12 bases separated the two germline ends. The CDR3 loop spans 13 amino acids. The CDR3 region is CASSLSARPEQYF. The CDR3 DNA sequence: TGTGCCAGCAGCTTAAGTGCTCGCCCCGAGCAGTACTTC.

This clonotype was counted at least ten times. J is TRBJ1-1 and V is TRBV20-1; possible D gene TRBD1, 5 bases. CDR1 and CDR2 from the germline V gene are DFQATT and SNEGSKA (reference sequence). The CDR3 consists of 12 residues. Trimming took off 7 bases at V and 1 base at J, with 10 bases between the two ends. CDR3 in DNA: TGCAGTGTAACAAGGGGGAACACTGAAGCTTTCTTT. Its translation: CSVTRGNTEAFF.

Ten or more counts support this clonotype. The rearrangement uses TRBV12-3 or TRBV12-4 and TRBJ2-3, with D hard to call. The CDR3 is 12 residues long. V was trimmed by 7 bases and J by 3 bases, leaving 8 bases between them. The CDR3 nucleotides are TGTGCCAGCACCCACCAGACAGATACGCAGTATTTT. It yields the protein CASTHQTDTQYF.

V is TRBV9 and J is TRBJ2-2; D may be TRBD1 or TRBD2 (6 bases each). Germline assignment: CDR1 SGDLS and CDR2 YYNGEE. The CDR3 extends over 16 amino acids. V lost 1 base and J 0 bases, leaving 10 bases between the germline ends. CDR3 amino acids: CASSVYRDSNTGELFF. The CDR3 coding sequence is TGTGCCAGCAGCGTATACAGGGACTCGAACACCGGGGAGCTGTTTTTT.

This rearrangement joins TRBV27 to TRBJ1-1, with 7 nucleotides matching TRBD1. V dropped 10 bases and J dropped 6; count of bases not matched to a gene: 8. The CDR3 is made up of 12 amino acids. Germline CDR1 MNHEY, CDR2 SMNVEV (reference sequence). CDR3 in amino acids: CATRTGGAEAFF. CDR3 nucleotide sequence: TGTGCCACTAGGACAGGTGGGGCTGAAGCTTTCTTT.

This chain links TRBV7-9 with TRBJ2-7; D is uncertain. The ends were cut back, 5 bases at V and 4 bases at J, with 21 bases in the middle. In germline, CDR1 is SEHNR, CDR2 FQNEAQ (reference sequence). The CDR3 covers 16 residues. The CDR3 DNA is TGTGCCAGCAGCCCCAAGGCGATTTGGGTGGTGTACGAGCAGTACTTC. It codes for CASSPKAIWVVYEQYF. The complete variable domain, with remaining parts taken from reference TRBV7-9 and TRBJ2-7, reads DTGVSQNPRHKITKRGQNVTFRCDPISEHNRLYWYRQTLGQGPEFLTYFQNEAQLEKSRLLSDRFSAERPKGSFSTLEIQRTEQGDSAMYLCASSPKAIWVVYEQYFGPGTRLTVT.

The chain uses TRBV7-3 and TRBJ2-1; 11 bases map to TRBD2. This CDR3 is built from 20 residues. Germline lookup yields CDR1 SGHTA and CDR2 FQGTGA. V was pared by 2 bases and J by 2 bases, with 14 bases of the junction left unmatched. The CDR3 reads CASSLGSLAGVYATYNEQFF. In DNA, the CDR3 is TGTGCCAGCAGCTTAGGGTCACTAGCGGGGGTTTACGCCACCTACAATGAGCAGTTCTTC.

The V and J genes are TRBV20-1 and TRBJ2-7, with D possibly matching TRBD2 (5 bases). This CDR3 has 13 residues. The V gene lost 6 bases and the J gene lost 2 bases, with 14 bases spanning the gap. Germline V gene data show CDR1 as DFQATT and CDR2 as SNEGSKA (reference sequence). The CDR3 DNA is TGCAGTGCACGACGAGCGGACCCCTACGAGCAGTACTTC. It translates to CSARRADPYEQYF.

Comment on this clonotype: At one of its ends the junction is not consistent with the germline gene, which may arise from a read error. The V call is TRBV19, the J call TRBJ2-3; tentatively, D is TRBD2 (5 bases). Per germline, CDR1 LNHDA and CDR2 SQIVND (reference sequence). The CDR3 totals 13 residues. CDR3 DNA: TGCGCCAGTACGAGGGTGAGCACAGATACGCAGTATTTT. Protein product: CASTRVSTDTQYF.

This clonotype was counted only a few times. The chain is built from TRBV27 and TRBJ2-1; D is undetermined. CDR3 size: 14 residues. CDR1 and CDR2 (germline): MNHEY, SMNVEV (reference sequence). The germline V and J ends were trimmed by 5 bases and 2 bases, with 10 bases remaining between them. The CDR3 reads CASSLTEAYNEQFF. DNA for the CDR3: TGTGCCAGCAGTCTTACAGAAGCCTACAATGAGCAGTTCTTC.

The gene calls are TRBV20-1 and TRBJ1-1, with D maybe TRBD1 (6 bases). With 6 bases removed from V and 5 bases from J, the gap between germline ends came to 13 bases. Germline CDR1 reads DFQATT; CDR2 reads SNEGSKA (reference sequence). The CDR3 totals 12 residues. Here the CDR3 DNA reads TGCAGTGCCCCTGGGGGCGGAACTGAAGCTTTCTTT. It translates to CSAPGGGTEAFF.

V usage is TRBV29-1 and J usage is TRBJ1-1, with TRBD1 identical over 8 bases. Losses at the gene ends were 7 bases for V and 0 bases for J; bases not matched to a gene: 7. This CDR3 comprises 14 residues. The germline CDR1 and CDR2 sequences are SQVTM and ANQGSEA. The CDR3 DNA reads as TGCAGCGCGGGGACAGGTTCCTTGAACACTGAAGCTTTCTTT. Translated: CSAGTGSLNTEAFF.

This clonotype was seen many times. This chain's CDR3 is CASSPPGTIEQYF. In DNA form, the CDR3 reads TGTGCCAGTAGTCCACCGGGGACAATCGAGCAGTACTTC. The rearrangement links TRBV19 to TRBJ2-7, with D perhaps TRBD1 (6 bases). Germline V gene lookup returns CDR1 LNHDA and CDR2 SQIVND (reference sequence). CDR3 length: 13 residues. Trimming cost V 5 bases and J 6 bases, with 14 bases left between them.

The CDR3 nucleotides read TGTGCCAGTAGTAATCTTCGCTCCTACGAGCAGTACTTC. Encoded protein: CASSNLRSYEQYF. The genes are TRBV19 and TRBJ2-7; D gene unclear. Germline-derived CDR1 and CDR2 are LNHDA and SQIVND (reference sequence). V lost 4 bases and J 0 bases, leaving 7 bases between the germline ends. There are 13 residues in the CDR3.

Only one count was recorded for this clonotype. The genes are TRBV5-1 and TRBJ1-2; possibly TRBD1 for D (6 bases). Trimming left V 4 bases short and J 7 bases short, with 17 bases between. CDR3 size: 14 residues. Germline CDR1 reads SGHRS; CDR2 reads YFSETQ. The chain's CDR3 is CASSTMGGAAGYTF. In nucleotides, the CDR3 is TGCGCCAGCAGCACGATGGGGGGGGCAGCTGGCTACACCTTC. The whole variable domain, filled in from reference TRBV5-1 and TRBJ1-2, reads KAGVTQTPRYLIKTRGQQVTLSCSPISGHRSVSWYQQTPGQGLQFLFEYFSETQRNKGNFPGRFSGRQFSNSRSEMNVSTLELGDSALYLCASSTMGGAAGYTFGSGTRLTVV.

This clonotype was seen at least ten times. The V call is TRBV10-3, the J call TRBJ2-7; 8 bases are a match to TRBD2. The CDR3 runs to 16 residues. The ends lost 5 bases at V and 3 bases at J; junction bases unmatched: 12. Germline loops: CDR1 ENHRY, CDR2 SYGVKD. This CDR3 is CAISSPGTSGLYEQYF. DNA for the CDR3: TGTGCCATCAGTTCACCCGGAACTAGCGGCCTCTACGAGCAGTACTTC.

This clonotype was found many times. The chain is built from TRBV19 and TRBJ2-7; tentatively, D is TRBD1 (6 bases). Deletions cut 5 bases from V and 4 bases from J, with 12 bases between. The CDR3 extends over 13 amino acids. Germline V gene sequence: CDR1 LNHDA, CDR2 SQIVND (reference sequence). The CDR3 here is CASSVGQRYEQYF. As DNA, the CDR3 is TGTGCCAGTAGTGTCGGACAGAGATACGAGCAGTACTTC.

V and J are TRBV20-1 and TRBJ1-5; the match to TRBD1 covers 8 bases. In germline, CDR1 is DFQATT, CDR2 SNEGSKA (reference sequence). With 5 bases clipped from V and 1 base from J, the junction kept 7 bases outside the gene matches. There are 15 residues in the CDR3. The CDR3 reads CSAGRQGMSNQPQHF. The CDR3 DNA is TGCAGTGCTGGTCGACAGGGGATGAGCAATCAGCCCCAGCATTTT.

The DNA of the CDR3 is TGTGCCAGCAGTCCCGGGACAGGGCTTGGAAACACCATATATTTT. It encodes CASSPGTGLGNTIYF. This chain links TRBV6-2 or TRBV6-3 with TRBJ1-3; 9 bases map to TRBD1. With 5 bases clipped from V and 3 bases from J, the junction kept 5 bases outside the gene matches. From germline, CDR1 is MNHEY and CDR2 SVGEGT. CDR3 length equals 15 residues.

The chain combines TRBV20-1 with TRBJ2-3; 10 bases line up with TRBD1. Looked up from germline, CDR1 is DFQATT and CDR2 is SNEGSKA (reference sequence). The CDR3 sequence is 15 residues long. V shed 6 bases, J shed 1 base, and the junction held 7 bases outside the gene matches. DNA for the CDR3: TGCAGTGCAACGACAGGGGGCTTTCGCACAGATACGCAGTATTTT. Its protein is CSATTGGFRTDTQYF.

This sequence joins TRBV29-1 and TRBJ2-7; TRBD1 aligns across 9 bases. V lost 4 bases to trimming and J lost 1 base; unmatched junction nucleotides: 14. CDR1 is SQVTM and CDR2 is ANQGSEA in the germline V gene. The CDR3 extends over 17 amino acids. CDR3 nucleotide sequence: TGCAGCGTTGGGGCGGGGGACAGGGTCCAATTTTCCTACGAGCAGTACTTC. Translation gives CSVGAGDRVQFSYEQYF.

This clonotype was detected ten times or more. The CDR3 here is CASSYWRGVNTEAFF. In nucleotides, the CDR3 is TGTGCCAGCAGTTACTGGAGAGGGGTTAACACTGAAGCTTTCTTT. The rearrangement links TRBV6-5 to TRBJ1-1, with D maybe TRBD1 (5 bases). V gave up 1 base and J gave up 2 bases, with 11 bases separating them. Germline loops: CDR1 MNHEY, CDR2 SVGAGI. There are 15 residues in the CDR3.

This clonotype has a single count. The genes are TRBV10-3 and TRBJ1-2; 7 nucleotides agree with TRBD1. Germline CDR1 ENHRY, CDR2 SYGVKD. With 4 bases clipped from V and 1 base from J, the junction kept 6 bases outside the gene matches. This CDR3 comprises 15 residues. CDR3 in amino acids: CAISATGNFNYGYTF. The CDR3 coding sequence is TGTGCCATCAGTGCGACAGGGAACTTTAACTATGGCTACACCTTC.

This clonotype was counted many times. J is TRBJ2-7 and V is TRBV9; 8 bases match TRBD1. The CDR3 totals 15 residues. Germline CDR1 and CDR2: SGDLS and YYNGEE. Losses at the gene ends were 4 bases for V and 5 bases for J; bases not matched to a gene: 11. In DNA form, the CDR3 reads TGTGCCAGCAGCTCCCAAGACAGGGGAAGCCACGAGCAGTACTTC. Its translation is CASSSQDRGSHEQYF.

The sample holds many counts of this clonotype. This sequence joins TRBV19 and TRBJ2-7; D might be TRBD1 (6 bases). Trimming removed 1 base from V and 7 bases from J, with 14 bases in between. The germline CDR1 and CDR2 sequences are LNHDA and SQIVND (reference sequence). The length of the CDR3 is 14 residues. CDR3 region: CASSIGQDLREQYF. The CDR3, as DNA: TGTGCCAGTAGTATAGGACAGGACCTAAGGGAGCAGTACTTC.

This clonotype was recorded only once. The rearrangement joins TRBV25-1 to TRBJ2-1; no definite D call. This CDR3 region has 10 residues. V shed 3 bases and J shed 15 bases, with 9 bases lying between them. Germline V gene lookup returns CDR1 MGHDK and CDR2 SYGVNS. CDR3 DNA: TGTGCCAGCAGTGAGGGATCCTGGTTCTTC. Its protein product is CASSEGSWFF.

The rearrangement uses TRBV7-9 and TRBJ2-5; either TRBD1 or TRBD2 may supply D (5 bases each). This CDR3 is built from 15 residues. Trimming removed 5 bases at V and 2 bases at J, with 15 bases between. CDR1 is SEHNR and CDR2 is FQNEAQ in the germline V gene (reference sequence). Here the CDR3 reads CASSLGVPGQETQYF. The CDR3 DNA is TGTGCCAGCAGCCTAGGGGTTCCGGGGCAAGAGACCCAGTACTTC.

This clonotype was seen a handful of times. The rearrangement joins TRBV2 to TRBJ1-6; no clear D. Germline V CDR1 and CDR2: SNHLY, FYNNEI. CDR3 length: 14 amino acids. Trimming shortened V by 3 bases and J by 7 bases, and 10 bases separated the two germline ends. The CDR3 protein is CASSEMANNSPLHF. The CDR3 nucleotides read TGTGCCAGCAGTGAGATGGCCAACAATTCACCCCTCCACTTT.